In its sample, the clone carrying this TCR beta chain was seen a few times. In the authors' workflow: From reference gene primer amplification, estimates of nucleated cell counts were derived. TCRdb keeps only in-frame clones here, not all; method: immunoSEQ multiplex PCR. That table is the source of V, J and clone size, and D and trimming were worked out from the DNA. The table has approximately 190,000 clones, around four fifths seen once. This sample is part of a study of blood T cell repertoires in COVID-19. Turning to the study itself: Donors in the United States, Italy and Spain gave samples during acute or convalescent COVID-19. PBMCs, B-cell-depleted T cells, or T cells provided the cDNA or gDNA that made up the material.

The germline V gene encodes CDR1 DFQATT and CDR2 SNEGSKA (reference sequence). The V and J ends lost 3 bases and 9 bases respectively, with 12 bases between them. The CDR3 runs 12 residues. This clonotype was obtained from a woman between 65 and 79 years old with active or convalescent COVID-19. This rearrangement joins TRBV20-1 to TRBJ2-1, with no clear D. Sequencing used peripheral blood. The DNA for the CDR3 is TGCAGTGCTAGTGGGATTGGCGGTGAGCAGTTCTTC. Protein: CSASGIGGEQFF.